The rows below give T cell receptor beta chains drawn from one sample of a study of shared clonotypes between healthy human individuals. The protocol was immunoSEQ multiplex PCR, while the TCRdb copy is restricted to in-frame clones and leaves out a portion. The repertoire consists of 2 million to 3 million clones, with over 85% occurring once and the leading ten covering under 0.15%. The sequenced material came from naive CD4+ T cells sorted from blood. These receptors originate from a man aged 18 to 30 in good health. Each CDR3 is given with its conserved first and last residue. The order of the fields is V gene, CDR3 protein.

>TRBV5-1
CASSFGYNRLNEKLFF
>TRBV7-8
CASTYLGTNEKLFF
>TRBV6-6
CASSPWTSSGANVLTF
>TRBV6-6
CASSLFEETNYGYTF
>TRBV6-4
CASSETFYNSPLHF
>TRBV2
CASSEYKRVGEKLFF
>TRBV5-1
CASSLSQAGRGIYEQYF
>TRBV5-1
CASKKTGGSFEQYF
>TRBV7-9
CASSLVAGGWGGYTF
>TRBV10-3
CAIRGRDEQFF
>TRBV20-1
CSAPADSGYTF
>TRBV14
CASSPTSSGANVLTF
>TRBV5-1
CASSLGWGTGELFF
>TRBV29-1
CSVAGGRGTYNEQFF
>TRBV30
CAWSVGQGAFRGYTF
>TRBV30
CAWEVGVETQYF
>TRBV7-6
CASSPGFTDTQYF
>TRBV19
CASSDSDRIYGYTF
>TRBV25-1
CASSPTLGVPTSYEQYF
>TRBV29-1
CSAESRQGSNYGYTF
>TRBV11-2
CASRNPGTGNEQFF
>TRBV19
CASSWTPTNEKLFF
>TRBV6-1
CASRDRGLRGYTF
>TRBV6-1
CASSNRGGETQYF
>TRBV27
CASSLRGTDTQYF
>TRBV6-5
CASSPARAINQPQHF
>TRBV2
CACGGNRYNEQFF
>TRBV6-5
CASSRPGADTQYF
>TRBV18
CASSPGVGNQPQHF
>TRBV10-3
CAISTTSSTDTQYF
>TRBV9
CASSVGGIVAGELFF
>TRBV7-8
CASSLPLARQTQYF
>TRBV18
CASSPWTGGANTGELFF
>TRBV11-1
CASSLGGPYEQYF
>TRBV7-8
CASSLADRILGNTIYF
>TRBV5-1
CASSAGVTTYNEQFF
>TRBV5-8
CASSFHKPSSGNTIYF
>TRBV10-3
CAIRGVVGTYNSPLHF
>TRBV2
CASSDTHGGAGKSSYNSPLHF
>TRBV2
CASSVWDRGESEQYF
>TRBV7-9
CASSLGKGGYSPLHF
>TRBV2
CASSDTGRYEQYF
>TRBV18
CASSPGAGYQQYF
>TRBV6-1
CASSEARGAFF
>TRBV27
CASSAGRSGYTF
>TRBV19
CASSRRGAETQYF
>TRBV10-2
CASSEQLNFNSPLHF